These 18 T cell receptor beta chains share one sample of origin, sequenced in a study of blood T cell repertoires in COVID-19. Here immunoSEQ multiplex PCR was the method, and the copy in TCRdb shows in-frame clones only, minus some. The sample has 270,000 or so clones, roughly 90% seen once. Sequences were obtained from peripheral blood. These TCRs come from a middle-aged woman who had recovered from COVID-19.

The V call is TRBV28, the J call TRBJ2-5, with TRBD2 matching 8 bases. This CDR3 contains 15 residues. Germline CDR1 reads MDHEN; CDR2 reads SYDVKM. V was clipped by 5 bases and J by 3 bases; unmatched bases: 8. The CDR3 nucleotides read TGTGCCAGCAGTACGGGGGGGAGAAGCAAAGAGACCCAGTACTTC. It codes for CASSTGGRSKETQYF.

This clone has only a few counts. The gene calls are TRBV2 and TRBJ1-4; TRBD1 is a possible D gene (6 bases). CDR3 length: 13 residues. Trimming removed 5 bases at V and 5 bases at J, with 9 bases between. Germline lookup yields CDR1 SNHLY and CDR2 FYNNEI. As DNA, the CDR3 is TGTGCCAGCAGTTGGCAGGGGAATGAAAAACTGTTTTTT. It is translated as CASSWQGNEKLFF.

The chain has TRBV13 and TRBJ2-1; 13 bases fit TRBD2. The CDR3 runs 20 residues. Germline values: CDR1 PRHDT, CDR2 FYEKMQ (reference sequence). Unmatched junction bases numbered 14, after V lost 0 bases and J lost 6 bases. CDR3 nucleotide sequence: TGTGCCAGCAGCTTAGGCCGGATGAGGACTAGCGGGAGTCCTCCCAATGAGCAGTTCTTC. Translation: CASSLGRMRTSGSPPNEQFF. The variable domain in full, with the rest retrieved from reference TRBV13 and TRBJ2-1, is AAGVIQSPRHLIKEKRETATLKCYPIPRHDTVYWYQQGPGQDPQFLISFYEKMQSDKGSIPDRFSAQQFSDYHSELNMSSLELGDSALYFCASSLGRMRTSGSPPNEQFFGPGTRLTVL.

The chain links TRBV6-6 to TRBJ2-7; 8 bases are shared with TRBD1. The J segment lost 5 bases and the V segment lost 5 bases, leaving 2 bases of the junction unmatched. This CDR3 contains 12 residues. Germline V lookup: CDR1 MNHNY, CDR2 SVGAGI (reference sequence). The CDR3 reads CASSRTGNEQYF. Written as DNA, the CDR3 is TGTGCCAGCAGTCGGACAGGGAACGAGCAGTACTTC.

V and J are TRBV5-3 and TRBJ1-2; TRBD1 is a possible D gene (5 bases). TRBV5-3 is filed as an ORF, its function uncertain. V was trimmed by 9 bases and J by 4 bases, leaving 22 bases between them. The CDR3 is 15 amino acids. DNA of the CDR3: TGTGCCAAGAAATGGGGCCCGCAAACAGGCTATGGCTACACCTTC. The encoded protein is CAKKWGPQTGYGYTF.

The chain recombines TRBV5-1 with TRBJ2-7; tentative D call: TRBD1 (6 bases). The CDR3 totals 14 residues. The V and J ends lost 4 bases and 6 bases respectively, with 17 bases between them. Germline V lookup: CDR1 SGHRS, CDR2 YFSETQ. For the CDR3, the DNA is TGCGCCAGCAGCCGGTTCGAGAGAGGGGGCGAGCAGTACTTC. It encodes CASSRFERGGEQYF.

This chain uses TRBV27 with TRBJ2-1, with 8 bases aligning to TRBD1. This CDR3 comprises 15 residues. Germline V gene lookup returns CDR1 MNHEY and CDR2 SMNVEV (reference sequence). Trimming removed 5 bases from V and 4 bases from J; junction bases left unmatched: 7. CDR3 nucleotides: TGTGCCAGCAGTCCCTTTCAGGGGGCGTACAATGAGCAGTTCTTC. This sequence encodes CASSPFQGAYNEQFF.

The genes are TRBV30 and TRBJ2-3; D unresolved. The V end lost 2 bases, the J end lost 0 bases, and 12 bases lay between the germline ends. Per the germline V gene, CDR1 is GTSNPN and CDR2 is SVGIG (reference sequence). The CDR3 contains 15 residues. The CDR3 bases are TGTGCCTGGAGTCCCCCCGGCGGTAGCACAGATACGCAGTATTTT. It yields the protein CAWSPPGGSTDTQYF.

The rearrangement links TRBV28 to TRBJ2-7, with a possible D match to TRBD2 (5 bases). Trimming removed 5 bases from V and 2 bases from J, with 10 bases in between. CDR1 is MDHEN and CDR2 is SYDVKM in the germline V gene. This CDR3 region has 13 residues. The CDR3 reads CASSLRVPYEQYF. In DNA form, the CDR3 reads TGTGCCAGCAGTCTGAGGGTTCCCTACGAGCAGTACTTC. The full variable domain, completed using reference TRBV28 and TRBJ2-7, is DVKVTQSSRYLVKRTGEKVFLECVQDMDHENMFWYRQDPGLGLRLIYFSYDVKMKEKGDIPEGYSVSREKKERFSLILESASTNQTSMYLCASSLRVPYEQYFGPGTRLTVT.

The V gene is TRBV24-1, the J gene TRBJ2-1; D uncertain. The CDR3 has 12 amino acids. Trimming shortened V by 3 bases and J by 12 bases, and 11 bases separated the two germline ends. CDR1 is KGHDR and CDR2 is SFDVKD in the germline V gene. The CDR3 DNA is TGTGCCACCAGTGATGAGGTATCTCGGCAGTTCTTC. Translating it yields CATSDEVSRQFF.

The V gene is TRBV6-5, the J gene TRBJ2-7; D is possibly TRBD2 (5 bases). Trimming left V 7 bases short and J 2 bases short, with 18 bases between. In germline, CDR1 is MNHEY, CDR2 SVGAGI. CDR3 length: 15 amino acids. This CDR3 reads CASTWSEGATYEQYF. CDR3 coding DNA: TGTGCCAGCACCTGGTCTGAGGGTGCCACCTACGAGCAGTACTTC.

This chain uses TRBV9 with TRBJ2-1, with TRBD2 identical over 14 bases. Losses at the gene ends were 2 bases for V and 9 bases for J; bases not matched to a gene: 7. This CDR3 is 16 amino acids long. The germline CDR1 and CDR2 sequences are SGDLS and YYNGEE. The DNA for the CDR3 is TGTGCCAGCAGCGTTGGCGGGACTAGCGGGAGTAGTGAGCAGTTCTTC. Its translation is CASSVGGTSGSSEQFF.

This chain joins TRBV7-2 and TRBJ1-1, with 7 positions matching TRBD1. V lost 1 base, J lost 7 bases, and 18 bases stayed unmatched. The CDR3 spans 18 residues. CDR1 is SGHTA and CDR2 is FQGNSA in the germline V gene. CDR3 residues: CASSLVGTATYRGVEAFF. The CDR3 DNA follows: TGTGCCAGCAGCTTAGTAGGGACAGCGACTTATCGAGGAGTTGAAGCTTTCTTT.

Comments on this clone: Its ends do not fully match the called genes, so a read error is possible. The V call is TRBV5-4, the J call TRBJ2-2; 8 bases match TRBD1. The CDR3 totals 13 residues. Germline-derived CDR1 and CDR2 are SGHNT and YYREEE (reference sequence). The CDR3 loop reads CASSSGGASLALF. In DNA form, the CDR3 reads TGTGCCAGCAGCTCAGGGGGCGCGAGTCTAGCGCTTTTT.

This CDR3 is CASSIIQGASTEAFF. Here the CDR3 DNA reads TGTGCCAGCAGTATCATCCAGGGGGCGAGCACTGAAGCTTTCTTT. The genes are TRBV28 and TRBJ1-1; 8 nucleotides agree with TRBD1. CDR3 size: 15 residues. In germline, CDR1 is MDHEN, CDR2 SYDVKM. The J segment lost 4 bases and the V segment lost 5 bases, leaving 9 bases of the junction unmatched.

The chain recombines TRBV7-8 with TRBJ2-7; D perhaps matches TRBD2 (5 bases). V was trimmed by 5 bases and J by 3 bases, leaving 14 bases between them. Germline CDR1 is SGHVS and CDR2 is FQNEAQ. This CDR3 spans 14 amino acids. Here the CDR3 DNA reads TGTGCCAGCAGCCCATTGAGCGGTTACTACGAGCAGTACTTC. This encodes CASSPLSGYYEQYF.

The chain has TRBV4-1 and TRBJ2-3, with 10 bases fitting TRBD2. In germline, CDR1 is MGHRA, CDR2 YSYEKL. This CDR3 contains 16 residues. J lost 1 base, V lost 3 bases, and 4 bases had no gene match. DNA for the CDR3: TGCGCCAGCAGCCATACTAGCGGGGTCCGCACAGATACGCAGTATTTT. This translates into CASSHTSGVRTDTQYF.

The chain is built from TRBV3-1 (or the pseudogene TRBV3-2) and TRBJ2-2; TRBD1 might be the D (5 bases). Germline lookup yields CDR1 LGHDT and CDR2 YNNKEL (reference sequence). The V and J ends lost 1 base and 7 bases respectively, with 13 bases between them. This CDR3 spans 15 amino acids. CDR3 coding DNA: TGTGCCAGCAGCCAAGGGGGCGGTGGTAGCGGGGAGCTGTTTTTT. It is translated as CASSQGGGGSGELFF.